This entry lists 25 T cell receptor beta chains sequenced from one sample in a study of cytomegalovirus exposure and HLA in healthy donors. Primers for the PCR totalled 60 Vbeta and 13 Jbeta. The repertoire was sequenced with immunoSEQ multiplex PCR; TCRdb's copy has only in-frame clones and lacks some. The table has roughly 180,000 clones, around four fifths seen once; the top ten hold roughly 3.5%. Specimen: PBMCs. The receptors derive from an older woman in good health and CMV-seropositive.

The chain joins TRBV28 to TRBJ1-4; 9 positions match TRBD1. This CDR3 contains 15 residues. From germline, CDR1 is MDHEN and CDR2 SYDVKM. The V gene end was trimmed by 5 bases and the J gene end by 6 bases; junction bases not matched to a gene: 7. CDR3 residues: CASSTRRTGDEKLFF. The CDR3 bases are TGTGCCAGCAGTACCCGCCGGACAGGGGATGAAAAACTGTTTTTT.

This chain uses TRBV29-1 with TRBJ2-1; 13 nucleotides match TRBD2. Germline V gene data show CDR1 as SQVTM and CDR2 as ANQGSEA. CDR3 length equals 15 residues. The J segment lost 7 bases and the V segment lost 4 bases, leaving 7 bases of the junction unmatched. This CDR3 reads CSVVGTSGGENEQFF. The CDR3 DNA sequence: TGCAGCGTTGTCGGAACTAGCGGGGGGGAAAATGAGCAGTTCTTC.

The V gene is TRBV21-1, the J gene TRBJ1-3; the table's D call TRBD1 went unverified against the DNA. TRBV21-1 is a listed pseudogene. This CDR3 is built from 16 residues. The chain's CDR3 is CASSKRQGVSGNTIYF. In DNA, the CDR3 is TGTGCCAGCAGCAAGAGACAGGGGGTCTCTGGAAACACCATATATTTT.

This clone was seen once. Germline and junction disagree at one end, which may indicate a read error. Other DNA sequences in the sample encode the same CDR3. This chain uses TRBV30 with TRBJ1-5, with TRBD1 matching 7 bases. The CDR3 runs to 15 residues. Germline CDR1 and CDR2: GTSNPN and SVGIG (reference sequence). The CDR3 coding sequence is TGTGCCTGGAGTGTAATGGGACAGAGCAATCAGCCCCAGCACTTT. As protein: CAWSVMGQSNQPQHF.

The chain recombines TRBV30 with TRBJ1-2; D not certain. Per the germline V gene, CDR1 is GTSNPN and CDR2 is SVGIG (reference sequence). CDR3 size: 11 residues. V gave up 8 bases and J gave up 2 bases, with 9 bases separating them. In DNA, the CDR3 is TGTGCCCTGGAGGGAAACTATGGCTACACCTTC. Protein sequence: CALEGNYGYTF.

The V call is TRBV18, the J call TRBJ2-5; D uncertain. Trimming removed 5 bases from V and 3 bases from J, with 4 bases in between. Germline-derived CDR1 and CDR2 are KGHSH and LQKENI. This CDR3 spans 11 amino acids. The CDR3 region is CASSAKETQYF. CDR3 in DNA: TGTGCCAGCTCAGCGAAAGAGACCCAGTACTTC.

This clone is medium-sized. The chain has TRBV7-3 and TRBJ2-3, with 11 bases matching TRBD2. Unmatched junction bases numbered 3, after V lost 6 bases and J lost 1 base. The CDR3 is 15 amino acids. From germline, CDR1 is SGHTA and CDR2 FQGTGA. CDR3 in amino acids: CASRLTSGGTDTQYF. In nucleotides, the CDR3 is TGTGCCAGCAGGTTGACTAGCGGGGGCACAGATACGCAGTATTTT.

V and J are TRBV28 and TRBJ1-6; the D gene is possibly TRBD1 (5 bases). CDR3 length equals 14 residues. V was cut by 6 bases and J by 7 bases, with 13 bases left in between. Germline CDR1 and CDR2: MDHEN and SYDVKM. DNA of the CDR3: TGTGCCAGCAGGTTCGGGCAGGGAAATTCACCCCTCCACTTT. It yields the protein CASRFGQGNSPLHF.

The rearrangement joins TRBV11-3 to TRBJ2-7; the match to TRBD2 covers 7 bases. V was clipped by 8 bases and J by 6 bases; unmatched bases: 7. Germline lookup yields CDR1 SGHNT and CDR2 YENEEA. This CDR3 region has 12 residues. The CDR3 here is CASSSGGTEQYF. In DNA form, the CDR3 reads TGTGCCAGCTCCTCGGGGGGAACCGAGCAGTACTTC.

The CDR3 bases are TGTGCCAGTAGGACGATCTTCGGGACAGGGGTCGGCGACAATCAGCCCCAGCATTTT. This gives the protein CASRTIFGTGVGDNQPQHF. The V gene is TRBV19, the J gene TRBJ1-5; TRBD1 matches at 10 bases. With V trimmed by 6 bases and J by 3 bases, 17 bases remained unmatched. The length of the CDR3 is 19 residues. Germline lookup yields CDR1 LNHDA and CDR2 SQIVND (reference sequence).

Note on this clone: Germline is not matched at one junction end, which may reflect a read error. This rearrangement joins TRBV7-7 to TRBJ2-1, with D maybe TRBD2 (5 bases). The CDR3 is 16 amino acids. Germline values: CDR1 SSHAT, CDR2 FNYEAQ (reference sequence). CDR3 loop: CASSPRLSGENDEQFF. The CDR3 DNA follows: TGTGCTAGCAGCCCCCGATTATCCGGGGAGAACGATGAGCAGTTCTTC. The entire variable domain, with the rest obtained from reference TRBV7-7 and TRBJ2-1, is as follows: GAGVSQSPRYKVTKRGQDVTLRCDPISSHATLYWYQQALGQGPEFLTYFNYEAQPDKSGLPSDRFSAERPEGSISTLTIQRTEQRDSAMYRCASSPRLSGENDEQFFGPGTRLTVL.

This clone was seen a single time. The genes are TRBV19 and TRBJ2-7; TRBD2 matches 12 bases. The trim removed 6 bases at V and 4 bases at J, leaving 7 bases unmatched. The CDR3 runs 15 residues. Germline V gene lookup returns CDR1 LNHDA and CDR2 SQIVND (reference sequence). The CDR3 loop is CASSTGLAGKYEQYF. The DNA for the CDR3 is TGTGCCAGTAGCACCGGACTAGCGGGGAAGTACGAGCAGTACTTC.

CDR3 sequence: CAVRENTEAFF. The CDR3 DNA sequence: TGTGCGGTGAGGGAGAACACTGAAGCTTTCTTT. The V gene is TRBV5-3, the J gene TRBJ1-1, with no clear D. TRBV5-3 is reported as an ORF; its role is uncertain. This CDR3 has 11 amino acids.

The rearrangement uses TRBV5-1 and TRBJ1-6; TRBD1 matches at 7 bases. The CDR3 runs 15 residues. The ends lost 3 bases at V and 7 bases at J; junction bases unmatched: 7. Germline CDR1 reads SGHRS; CDR2 reads YFSETQ. CDR3 DNA: TGCGCCAGCAGCTCACTATCGGACAGGAATTCACCCCTCCACTTT. Protein product: CASSSLSDRNSPLHF.

In this sample, this clone turned up once. The rearrangement links TRBV7-8 to TRBJ1-1; D is perhaps TRBD1 (6 bases). The CDR3 has 16 residues. V gave up 6 bases and J gave up 0 bases, with 17 bases separating them. From germline, CDR1 is SGHVS and CDR2 FQNEAQ. CDR3 sequence (DNA): TGTGCCAGCAGGTTCACAGGGCCCGCCATGAACACTGAAGCTTTCTTT. Its protein product is CASRFTGPAMNTEAFF.

This rearrangement joins TRBV6-4 to TRBJ1-6, with D unresolved. Trimming cost V 6 bases and J 0 bases, with 9 bases left between them. The CDR3 consists of 15 residues. The germline V gene encodes CDR1 MRHNA and CDR2 SNTAGT. CDR3 DNA sequence: TGTGCCAGCAGCCGGGAAAGCTCCTATAATTCACCCCTCCACTTT. Protein product: CASSRESSYNSPLHF.

The chain links TRBV18 to TRBJ2-3; no reliable D call. Trimming removed 3 bases at V and 2 bases at J, with 15 bases between. Germline V gene lookup returns CDR1 KGHSH and CDR2 LQKENI. The CDR3 runs to 16 residues. CDR3: CASSPAGSVPTDTQYF. The CDR3 DNA reads as TGTGCCAGCTCACCGGCAGGTTCCGTACCCACAGATACGCAGTATTTT.

The genes are TRBV9 and TRBJ2-7; 9 bases match TRBD2. The CDR3 spans 15 residues. CDR1 is SGDLS and CDR2 is YYNGEE in the germline V gene. With 0 bases clipped from V and 6 bases from J, the junction kept 7 bases outside the gene matches. As DNA, the CDR3 is TGTGCCAGCAGCGTAGATAGCGGGAGTCGTGGCGAGCAGTACTTC. Encoded protein: CASSVDSGSRGEQYF.

The chain recombines TRBV6-5 with TRBJ1-2; weak D call: TRBD1 (5 bases). The CDR3 consists of 14 residues. Germline V gives CDR1 MNHEY, CDR2 SVGAGI. Trimming shortened V by 0 bases and J by 5 bases, and 10 bases separated the two germline ends. CDR3 region: CASSYSGGGYGYTF. The CDR3 region has the DNA TGTGCCAGCAGTTACTCTGGGGGGGGATATGGCTACACCTTC.

The chain carries TRBV6-5 and TRBJ2-5; 10 bases fit TRBD2. CDR1 is MNHEY and CDR2 is SVGAGI in the germline V gene. Unmatched junction bases numbered 8, after V lost 2 bases and J lost 5 bases. The CDR3 is 16 amino acids. DNA for the CDR3: TGTGCCAGCAGTTACGGAGCTAGCGGGAGTAGTGAGACCCAGTACTTC. Amino acids: CASSYGASGSSETQYF.

This clone was seen a single time. The chain couples TRBV5-1 to TRBJ2-3; TRBD1 matches 11 bases. Germline V CDR1 and CDR2: SGHRS, YFSETQ. J gave up 5 bases and V 5 bases, and 4 bases lay outside the gene matches. This CDR3 spans 14 amino acids. The CDR3 protein is CASRAGTGGDTQYF. The CDR3 DNA reads TGCGCCAGCAGAGCTGGGACAGGGGGAGATACGCAGTATTTT. The full variable domain, its missing parts supplied by reference TRBV5-1 and TRBJ2-3, is KAGVTQTPRYLIKTRGQQVTLSCSPISGHRSVSWYQQTPGQGLQFLFEYFSETQRNKGNFPGRFSGRQFSNSRSEMNVSTLELGDSALYLCASRAGTGGDTQYFGPGTRLTVL.

This rearrangement joins TRBV7-2 to TRBJ2-3, with 9 bases matching TRBD2. The germline V gene encodes CDR1 SGHTA and CDR2 FQGNSA. The trim removed 10 bases at V and 0 bases at J, leaving 8 bases unmatched. The CDR3 totals 15 residues. This CDR3 is CATRLADTSTDTQYF. The CDR3 DNA is TGTGCCACTCGACTAGCGGATACTAGCACAGATACGCAGTATTTT.

The genes are TRBV2 and TRBJ2-3; 13 bases agree with TRBD2. The germline CDR1 and CDR2 sequences are SNHLY and FYNNEI. This CDR3 comprises 15 residues. Trimming at V came to 6 bases and at J to 4 bases, leaving 4 bases not matched to a gene. The CDR3 sequence: CASRRTSGSADTQYF. As DNA, the CDR3 is TGTGCCAGCAGGAGGACTAGCGGGAGCGCAGATACGCAGTATTTT.

The chain has TRBV18 and TRBJ2-5; 10 bases map to TRBD2. The V and J ends lost 4 bases and 1 base, in that order; junction bases with no gene match: 6. Germline CDR1 KGHSH, CDR2 LQKENI. The length of the CDR3 is 16 residues. The CDR3 bases are TGTGCCAGCTCACTCATTAGCGGGGGGCTCCAAGAGACCCAGTACTTC. This translates into CASSLISGGLQETQYF.

The chain links TRBV11-2 to TRBJ1-2; D might be TRBD1 (5 bases). The CDR3 runs 11 residues. V was cut by 3 bases and J by 8 bases, with 7 bases left in between. Germline lookup yields CDR1 SGHAT and CDR2 FQNNGV. CDR3 coding DNA: TGTGCCAGCAGCTTCAGGGAAGGCTACACCTTC. Its translation: CASSFREGYTF.